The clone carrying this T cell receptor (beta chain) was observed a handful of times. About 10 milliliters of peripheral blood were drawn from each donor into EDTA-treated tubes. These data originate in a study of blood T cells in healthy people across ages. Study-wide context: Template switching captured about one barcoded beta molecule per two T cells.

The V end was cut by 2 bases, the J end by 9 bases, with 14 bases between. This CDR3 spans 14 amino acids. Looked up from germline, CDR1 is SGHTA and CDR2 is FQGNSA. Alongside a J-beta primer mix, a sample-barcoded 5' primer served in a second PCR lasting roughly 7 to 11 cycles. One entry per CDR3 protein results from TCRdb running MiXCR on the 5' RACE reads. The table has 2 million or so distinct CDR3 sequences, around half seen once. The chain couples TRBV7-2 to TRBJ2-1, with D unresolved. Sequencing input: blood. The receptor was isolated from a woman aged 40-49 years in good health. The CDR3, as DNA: TGTGCCAGCAGCTTAAGGACCCCACCGGGTGAGCAGTTCTTC. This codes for CASSLRTPPGEQFF.